This T cell receptor beta chain was sequenced during a study of blood T cell repertoires in COVID-19. TCRdb's table, derived via immunoSEQ multiplex PCR, lists solely in-frame clones and lacks some. The sample lists roughly 200,000 clones, 70% to 80% occurring once. The specimen was peripheral blood. This clonotype originated in a woman between 35 and 50 years old with COVID-19, enrolled during active disease.

The CDR3 protein is CASSMGARTNTGELFF. Written as DNA, the CDR3 is TGCGCCAGCAGCATGGGGGCCCGAACGAACACCGGGGAGCTGTTTTTT. The chain uses TRBV5-1 and TRBJ2-2; D may be TRBD1 (6 bases). Trimming cost V 4 bases and J 0 bases, with 13 bases left between them. Germline lookup yields CDR1 SGHRS and CDR2 YFSETQ. This CDR3 spans 16 amino acids.